These 22 T cell receptor beta chains were all obtained from the same sample, sequenced in a study of T cells in Graves' hyperthyroidism and ophthalmopathy. Template material for amplifying TCR beta CDR3 regions consisted of RNA transcripts. HTBI primers drove first-round RT-PCR of the TCR CDR3. A single record per CDR3 protein comes from TCRdb applying MiXCR to the multiplex PCR reads. This table holds 500,000 to 600,000 distinct CDR3 sequences, 35% to 50% found once. The sequenced material came from peripheral blood or thyroid tissue (not recorded which). These receptors all stem from an adult woman with Graves' disease, either hyperthyroidism or ophthalmopathy (not recorded which).

About this clonotype: The junction shows a germline mismatch at one end, possibly a read error. The chain combines TRBV20-1 with TRBJ2-5; 8 bases are shared with TRBD2. CDR3 length: 14 amino acids. Per the germline V gene, CDR1 is DFQATT and CDR2 is SNEGSKA (reference sequence). CDR3 region: CSASSGVHQKTQYF. CDR3 bases: TGCAGTGCTAGTAGCGGGGTACACCAAAAGACCCAGTACTTC.

The chain joins TRBV7-3 to TRBJ1-4; D unclear. Germline assignment: CDR1 SGHTA and CDR2 FQGTGA. Trimming took 5 bases from V and 8 from J, leaving 18 bases between them. The CDR3 has 15 residues. CDR3 DNA: TGTGCCAGCAGCCCGACGGGCGGAGCATACGAAAAACTGTTTTTT. It yields the protein CASSPTGGAYEKLFF.

This clonotype was found many times. The chain has TRBV7-2 and TRBJ1-3; 11 positions agree with TRBD1. The CDR3 totals 15 residues. The junction had 2 bases not matched to a gene; V was cut back by 5 bases and J by 2 bases. CDR1 SGHTA and CDR2 FQGNSA come from the germline V gene. The CDR3 loop is CASSQGQGAGNTIYF. The CDR3 DNA reads TGTGCCAGCAGCCAGGGACAGGGGGCTGGAAACACCATATATTTT.

As DNA, the CDR3 is TGTGCCAGCAGCCCCGGTGCATTTACAGATACGCAGTATTTT. Amino acids: CASSPGAFTDTQYF. The chain joins TRBV7-8 to TRBJ2-3, with unresolved D. Looked up from germline, CDR1 is SGHVS and CDR2 is FQNEAQ. The V end lost 5 bases, the J end lost 3 bases, and 12 bases lay between the germline ends. The CDR3 has 14 residues.

This clonotype was detected once. The chain links TRBV25-1 to TRBJ1-1; D unresolved. This CDR3 contains 14 residues. Between the trimmed V and J ends, which lost 8 bases and 3 bases, there was a span of 16 bases. From germline, CDR1 is MGHDK and CDR2 SYGVNS. CDR3 nucleotide sequence: TGTGCCAGCTTAGCCCCAGGAGAGCACACTGAAGCTTTCTTT. It encodes CASLAPGEHTEAFF.

The chain uses TRBV29-1 and TRBJ2-7; D might be TRBD1 or TRBD2, each matching 5 bases. CDR3 length: 13 amino acids. Germline V lookup: CDR1 SQVTM, CDR2 ANQGSEA. V was pared by 5 bases and J by 3 bases, with 14 bases between. CDR3 loop: CSVTTGTLYEQYF. The CDR3 DNA sequence: TGCAGCGTTACCACGGGGACGCTCTACGAGCAGTACTTC.

The CDR3 DNA reads TGCAGCGTGGGGGGGACGGGTTATCGCACTGAAGCTTTCTTT. Translation gives CSVGGTGYRTEAFF. The J gene is TRBJ1-1, the V gene TRBV29-1, with TRBD1 as a possible D gene (5 bases). Trimming pared 6 bases from V and 4 bases from J, leaving 18 bases between. The CDR3 spans 14 residues. CDR1 is SQVTM and CDR2 is ANQGSEA in the germline V gene.

This clonotype was found many times. The chain couples TRBV28 to TRBJ2-5, with no clear D. The CDR3 spans 11 residues. Germline assignment: CDR1 MDHEN and CDR2 SYDVKM. Trimming cost V 4 bases and J 13 bases, with 13 bases left between them. CDR3: CASSSTGLPYF. The CDR3 nucleotides read TGTGCCAGCAGTTCGACCGGGCTCCCGTACTTC.

This clonotype has a count of ten or more. The J gene is TRBJ1-1, the V gene TRBV20-1; 7 bases line up with TRBD1. Germline CDR1 DFQATT, CDR2 SNEGSKA (reference sequence). J gave up 0 bases and V 5 bases, and 9 bases lay outside the gene matches. The CDR3 sequence is 15 residues long. This CDR3 is CSAPIAGGLNTEAFF. CDR3 DNA: TGCAGTGCTCCAATCGCAGGGGGGCTGAACACTGAAGCTTTCTTT.

This clonotype was counted at least ten times. The chain's CDR3 is CSARDLRGLLVGGTEAFF. The CDR3 DNA reads TGCAGTGCTAGAGATCTTCGAGGGTTATTGGTTGGTGGCACTGAAGCTTTCTTT. The chain couples TRBV20-1 to TRBJ1-1, with D hard to call. Trimming cost V 0 bases and J 4 bases, with 24 bases left between them. Per germline, CDR1 DFQATT and CDR2 SNEGSKA (reference sequence). This CDR3 has 18 residues.

At least ten counts were recorded for this clonotype. This chain connects TRBV5-1 to TRBJ2-7; TRBD1 matches at 7 bases. With 3 bases clipped from V and 5 bases from J, the junction kept 11 bases outside the gene matches. The CDR3 length is 15 residues. Germline-derived CDR1 and CDR2 are SGHRS and YFSETQ. This chain's CDR3 is CASSSSGTEVDEQYF. The CDR3 DNA follows: TGCGCCAGCAGCTCCTCCGGGACAGAGGTAGACGAGCAGTACTTC. The variable domain in full, completed from reference TRBV5-1 and TRBJ2-7, reads KAGVTQTPRYLIKTRGQQVTLSCSPISGHRSVSWYQQTPGQGLQFLFEYFSETQRNKGNFPGRFSGRQFSNSRSEMNVSTLELGDSALYLCASSSSGTEVDEQYFGPGTRLTVT.

The V call is TRBV10-1, the J call TRBJ2-5; TRBD1 might be the D (5 bases). The CDR3 has 13 amino acids. V lost 6 bases and J 5 bases, leaving 13 bases between the germline ends. CDR1 WNHNN and CDR2 SYGVQD come from the germline V gene (reference sequence). CDR3 in amino acids: CASSSRVMETQYF. The DNA of the CDR3 is TGCGCCAGCAGCTCCAGGGTGATGGAGACCCAGTACTTC.

V and J are TRBV19 and TRBJ1-2; perhaps TRBD1 as D (6 bases). CDR3 length: 14 amino acids. Deletions cut 5 bases from V and 3 bases from J, with 13 bases between. Germline lookup yields CDR1 LNHDA and CDR2 SQIVND (reference sequence). The CDR3 here is CASSAGTHYYGYTF. CDR3 nucleotide sequence: TGTGCCAGTAGTGCCGGGACACATTACTATGGCTACACCTTC. Filled out from reference TRBV19 and TRBJ1-2, the complete variable domain reads DGGITQSPKYLFRKEGQNVTLSCEQNLNHDAMYWYRQDPGQGLRLIYYSQIVNDFQKGDIAEGYSVSREKKESFPLTVTSAQKNPTAFYLCASSAGTHYYGYTFGSGTRLTVV.

V is TRBV11-2 and J is TRBJ1-4; D is perhaps TRBD1 (6 bases). The germline V and J ends were trimmed by 4 bases and 3 bases, with 15 bases remaining between them. Germline V gene data show CDR1 as SGHAT and CDR2 as FQNNGV. The CDR3 extends over 16 amino acids. CDR3 in DNA: TGTGCCAGCAGCTCCATTCAGGGGCCGGCTAATGAAAAACTGTTTTTT. Translating gives CASSSIQGPANEKLFF.

The V gene is TRBV27, the J gene TRBJ2-2; tentatively, D is TRBD1 or TRBD2 (5 bases each). This CDR3 comprises 17 residues. Trimming removed 2 bases from V and 1 base from J, with 14 bases in between. CDR1 and CDR2 from the germline V gene are MNHEY and SMNVEV (reference sequence). Here the CDR3 reads CASSLLVGDGNTGELFF. For the CDR3, the DNA is TGTGCCAGCAGTTTACTCGTCGGGGACGGGAACACCGGGGAGCTGTTTTTT.

The sample holds a few counts of this clonotype. The chain recombines TRBV24-1 with TRBJ2-2; no clear D gene. Trimming took off 7 bases at V and 1 base at J, with 9 bases between the two ends. Germline loops: CDR1 KGHDR, CDR2 SFDVKD. CDR3 length equals 14 residues. CDR3 region: CATRGRKNTGELFF. CDR3 in DNA: TGTGCCACCAGGGGCCGGAAGAACACCGGGGAGCTGTTTTTT.

This clonotype came up many times. The V gene is TRBV29-1, the J gene TRBJ1-4, with TRBD1 matching over 9 bases. The V and J ends lost 7 bases and 0 bases, in that order; junction bases with no gene match: 0. This CDR3 contains 13 residues. The V gene's germline CDR1 is SQVTM and CDR2 ANQGSEA. The CDR3 DNA is TGCAGCGGACAGGGGGCAACTAATGAAAAACTGTTTTTT. It specifies CSGQGATNEKLFF.

A single count supports this clonotype. This sequence may be a read error, since a much larger clone differs from it by one base. This rearrangement joins TRBV20-1 to TRBJ1-5; D possibly corresponds to TRBD1 (5 bases). CDR1 and CDR2 from the germline V gene are DFQATT and SNEGSKA (reference sequence). The CDR3 length is 17 residues. The DNA for the CDR3 is TGCAGTGCCACAGACAGCCTCCGCATTTATAGCAATCAGCCCCGGCATTTT. Protein product: CSATDSLRIYSNQPRHF.

The V gene is TRBV10-3, the J gene TRBJ2-7; TRBD2 agrees at 12 bases. The V segment lost 6 bases and the J segment 6 bases; nucleotides outside the gene matches: 9. CDR3 length equals 15 residues. In germline, CDR1 is ENHRY, CDR2 SYGVKD. The CDR3 nucleotides are TGTGCCATCAGGGAAAGACTAGCGGGAGTGTTCGAGCAGTACTTC. Residues: CAIRERLAGVFEQYF.

This clonotype occurred many times. The chain couples TRBV20-1 to TRBJ2-7, with 9 bases fitting TRBD2. Germline CDR1 DFQATT, CDR2 SNEGSKA (reference sequence). This CDR3 has 14 residues. The ends lost 2 bases at V and 4 bases at J; junction bases unmatched: 6. The CDR3 sequence: CSARRGLAIYEQYF. DNA of the CDR3: TGCAGTGCTAGACGAGGACTAGCGATATACGAGCAGTACTTC.

A few counts support this clonotype. Lacking the conserved final phenylalanine or tryptophan, this CDR3 likely reflects a read error. The chain is built from TRBV18 and TRBJ1-1; D is uncertain. V gave up 0 bases and J gave up 1 base, with 9 bases separating them. The germline gives CDR1 KGHSH, CDR2 LQKENI. The CDR3 is made up of 15 amino acids. DNA of the CDR3: TGTGCCAGCTCACCACCATCACAGCGGAACACTGAAGCTTTCCTT. It specifies CASSPPSQRNTEAFL.

The CDR3 spells CASSERWGSPNTGELFF. In DNA, the CDR3 is TGTGCCAGCAGTGAACGGTGGGGCAGCCCGAACACCGGGGAGCTGTTTTTT. The chain recombines TRBV12-3 or TRBV12-4 with TRBJ2-2; D perhaps matches TRBD1 (5 bases). With 5 bases removed from V and 0 bases from J, the gap between germline ends came to 16 bases. This CDR3 contains 17 residues.